The 2 T cell receptor beta chains given below trace back to one sample, sequenced in a study of CD8 T cells in Susac syndrome. RNA, at about 0.45 to 1 ug, was reverse transcribed with random hexamers. One entry per CDR3 protein results from TCRdb running MiXCR on the immunoSEQ multiplex PCR reads. The table lists some 170,000 distinct CDR3 sequences, about 94% of them singletons. The source material was CD4+ T cells from PBMCs. Receptors were obtained from a human donor in good health.

The chain employs TRBV4-3 and TRBJ1-1; the match to TRBD1 covers 10 bases. CDR3 size: 15 residues. Germline loops: CDR1 LGHNA, CDR2 YSLEER. V lost 4 bases, J lost 2 bases, and 4 bases stayed unmatched. In DNA, the CDR3 is TGCGCCAGCAGCCTATGGACAGGGGGTAACACTGAAGCTTTCTTT. Its translation: CASSLWTGGNTEAFF.

The gene calls are TRBV9 and TRBJ2-2; D is undetermined. Germline assignment: CDR1 SGDLS and CDR2 YYNGEE. There are 13 residues in the CDR3. V gave up 0 bases and J gave up 7 bases, with 7 bases separating them. CDR3 DNA sequence: TGTGCCAGCAGCGTAGTCCTGAACGGGGAGCTGTTTTTT. Translating gives CASSVVLNGELFF.